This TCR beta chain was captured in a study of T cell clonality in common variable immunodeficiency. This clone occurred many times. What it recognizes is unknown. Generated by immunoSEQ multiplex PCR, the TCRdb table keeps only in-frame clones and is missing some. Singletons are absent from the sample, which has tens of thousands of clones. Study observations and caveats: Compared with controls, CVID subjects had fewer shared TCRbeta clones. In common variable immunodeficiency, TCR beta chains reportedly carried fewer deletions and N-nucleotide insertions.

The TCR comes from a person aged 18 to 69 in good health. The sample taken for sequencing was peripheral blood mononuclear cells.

CDR3 sequence reads: CSASIGVAAEAFF. The covered CDR3 bases are TGCAGTGCTAGCATAGGGGTAGCGGCTGAA. The chain links TRBV20-1 to TRBJ1-1; tentatively, D is TRBD1 (5 bases). The sequence runs out 3 residues before the end of the CDR3; the remainder is reconstructed from the germline J gene. Trimming shortened V by 3 bases and J by 6 bases, and 14 bases separated the two germline ends. The CDR3 has 13 residues. Germline V gene lookup returns CDR1 DFQATT and CDR2 SNEGSKA (reference sequence).